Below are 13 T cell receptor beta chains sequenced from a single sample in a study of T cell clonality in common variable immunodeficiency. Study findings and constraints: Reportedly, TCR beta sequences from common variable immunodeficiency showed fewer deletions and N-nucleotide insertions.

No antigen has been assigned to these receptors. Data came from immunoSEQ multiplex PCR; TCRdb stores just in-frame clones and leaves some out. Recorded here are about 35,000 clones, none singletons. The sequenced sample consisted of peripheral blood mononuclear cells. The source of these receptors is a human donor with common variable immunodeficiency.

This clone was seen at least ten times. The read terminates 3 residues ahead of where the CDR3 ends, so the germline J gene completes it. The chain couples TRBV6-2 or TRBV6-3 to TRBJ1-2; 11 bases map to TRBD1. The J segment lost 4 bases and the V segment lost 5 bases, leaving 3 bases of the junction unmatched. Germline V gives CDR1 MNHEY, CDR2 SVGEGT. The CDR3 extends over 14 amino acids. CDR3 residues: CASSPGTGGYGYTF. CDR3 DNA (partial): TGTGCCAGCAGTCCCGGGACAGGGGGCTATGGC.

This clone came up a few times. The CDR3 reads CASSGRNTIYF. CDR3 bases read: TGTGCCAGCAGTGGTAGAAACACC. The chain employs TRBV2 and TRBJ1-3; no reliable D call. From the germline J gene comes the end of the CDR3, since the read stops 3 residues before it. Trimming stripped 4 bases from V and 5 bases from J, with 3 bases between. The CDR3 has 11 residues. Germline assignment: CDR1 SNHLY and CDR2 FYNNEI. The variable domain in full, with the rest retrieved from reference TRBV2 and TRBJ1-3, is EPEVTQTPSHQVTQMGQEVILRCVPISNHLYFYWYRQILGQKVEFLVSFYNNEISEKSEIFDDQFSVERPDGSNFTLKIRSTKLEDSAMYFCASSGRNTIYFGEGSWLTVV.

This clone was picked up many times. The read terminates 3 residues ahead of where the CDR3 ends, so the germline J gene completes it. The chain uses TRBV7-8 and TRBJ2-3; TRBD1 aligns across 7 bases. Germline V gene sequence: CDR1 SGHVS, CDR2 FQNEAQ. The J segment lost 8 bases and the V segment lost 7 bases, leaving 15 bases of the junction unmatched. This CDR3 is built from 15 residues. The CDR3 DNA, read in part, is TGTGCCAGCATAAGGGGGCTGAGTGGGATAGGTACG. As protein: CASIRGLSGIGT. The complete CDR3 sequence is CASIRGLSGIGTQYF.

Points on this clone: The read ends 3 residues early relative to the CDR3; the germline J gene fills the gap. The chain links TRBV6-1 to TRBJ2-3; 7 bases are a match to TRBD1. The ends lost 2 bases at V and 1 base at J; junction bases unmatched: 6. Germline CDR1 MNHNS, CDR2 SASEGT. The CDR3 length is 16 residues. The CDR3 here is CASSELRGHGTDTQYF. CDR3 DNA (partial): TGTGCCAGCAGTGAATTAAGGGGGCATGGCACAGATACG.

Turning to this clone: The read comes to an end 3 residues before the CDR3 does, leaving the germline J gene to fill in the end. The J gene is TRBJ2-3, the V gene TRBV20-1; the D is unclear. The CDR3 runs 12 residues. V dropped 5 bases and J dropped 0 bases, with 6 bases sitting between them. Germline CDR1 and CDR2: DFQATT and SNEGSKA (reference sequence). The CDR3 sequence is CSAPESTDTQYF. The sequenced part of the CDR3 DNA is TGCAGTGCTCCAGAAAGCACAGATACG.

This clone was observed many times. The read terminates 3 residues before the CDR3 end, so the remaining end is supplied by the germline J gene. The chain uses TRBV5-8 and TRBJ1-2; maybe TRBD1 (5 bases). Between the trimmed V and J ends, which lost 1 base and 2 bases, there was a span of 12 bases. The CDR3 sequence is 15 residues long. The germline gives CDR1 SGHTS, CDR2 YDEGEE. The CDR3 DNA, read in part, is TGTGCCAGCAGCTTGTGGTCCCAGGGAAACTATGGC. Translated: CASSLWSQGNYG. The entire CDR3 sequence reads CASSLWSQGNYGYTF. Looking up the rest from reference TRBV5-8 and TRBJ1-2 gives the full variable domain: EAGVTQSPTHLIKTRGQQATLRCSPISGHTSVYWYQQALGLGLQFLLWYDEGEERNRGNFPPRFSGRQFPNYSSELNVNALELEDSALYLCASSLWSQGNYGYTFGSGTRLTVV.

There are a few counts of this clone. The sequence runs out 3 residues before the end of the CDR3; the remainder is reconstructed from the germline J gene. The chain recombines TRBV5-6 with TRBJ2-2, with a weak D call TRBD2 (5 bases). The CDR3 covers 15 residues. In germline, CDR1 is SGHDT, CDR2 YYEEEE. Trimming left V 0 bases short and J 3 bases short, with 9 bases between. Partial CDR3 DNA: TGTGCCAGCAGCTTGGGGCTAGCCCACACCGGGGAG. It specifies CASSLGLAHTGE. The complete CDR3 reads CASSLGLAHTGELFF.

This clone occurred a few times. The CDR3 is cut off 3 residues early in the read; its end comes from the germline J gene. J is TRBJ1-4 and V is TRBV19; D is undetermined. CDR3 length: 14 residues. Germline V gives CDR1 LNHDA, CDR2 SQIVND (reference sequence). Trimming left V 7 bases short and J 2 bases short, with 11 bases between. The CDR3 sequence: CASTHGYTNEKLFF. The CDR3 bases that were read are TGTGCCAGTACCCACGGGTACACTAATGAAAAA.

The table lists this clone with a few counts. CDR3 residues: CASSSEAGTSGSYNEQFF. The sequenced CDR3 bases are TGCGCCAGCAGCTCCGAAGCCGGGACTAGCGGGAGTTACAATGAG. The chain links TRBV5-1 to TRBJ2-1; TRBD2 aligns across 14 bases. The read finishes 3 residues shy of the CDR3 end, and the germline J gene is used to complete it. Germline V lookup: CDR1 SGHRS, CDR2 YFSETQ. V lost 3 bases and J lost 4; bases outside the gene matches: 9. CDR3 size: 18 residues.

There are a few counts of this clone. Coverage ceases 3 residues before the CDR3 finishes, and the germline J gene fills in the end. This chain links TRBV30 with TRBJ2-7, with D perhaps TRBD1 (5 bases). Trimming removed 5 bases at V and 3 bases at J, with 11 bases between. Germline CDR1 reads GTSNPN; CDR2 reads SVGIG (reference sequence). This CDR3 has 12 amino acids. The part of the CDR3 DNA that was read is TGTGCCTGGGTAGACAGTAGCTACGAG. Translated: CAWVDSSYE. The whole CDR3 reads CAWVDSSYEQYF.

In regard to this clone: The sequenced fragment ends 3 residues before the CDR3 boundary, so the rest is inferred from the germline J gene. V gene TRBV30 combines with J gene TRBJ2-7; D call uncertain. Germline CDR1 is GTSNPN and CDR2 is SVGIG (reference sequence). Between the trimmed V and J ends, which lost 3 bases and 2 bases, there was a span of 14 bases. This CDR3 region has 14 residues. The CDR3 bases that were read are TGTGCCTGGAGAGGGCCCCACTTCACCTACGAG. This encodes CAWRGPHFTYE. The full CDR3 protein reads CAWRGPHFTYEQYF. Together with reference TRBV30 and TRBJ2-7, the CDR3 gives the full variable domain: SQTIHQWPATLVQPVGSPLSLECTVEGTSNPNLYWYRQAAGRGLQLLFYSVGIGQISSEVPQNLSASRPQDRQFILSSKKLLLSDSGFYLCAWRGPHFTYEQYFGPGTRLTVT.

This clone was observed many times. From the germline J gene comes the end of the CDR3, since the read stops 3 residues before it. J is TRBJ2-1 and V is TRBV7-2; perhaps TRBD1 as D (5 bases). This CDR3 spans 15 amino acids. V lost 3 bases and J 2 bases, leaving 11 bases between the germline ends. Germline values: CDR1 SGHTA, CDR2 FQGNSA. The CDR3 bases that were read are TGTGCCAGCAGCTTTCAGGGAACTCCCTACAATGAG. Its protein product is CASSFQGTPYNE. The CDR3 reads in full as CASSFQGTPYNEQFF.

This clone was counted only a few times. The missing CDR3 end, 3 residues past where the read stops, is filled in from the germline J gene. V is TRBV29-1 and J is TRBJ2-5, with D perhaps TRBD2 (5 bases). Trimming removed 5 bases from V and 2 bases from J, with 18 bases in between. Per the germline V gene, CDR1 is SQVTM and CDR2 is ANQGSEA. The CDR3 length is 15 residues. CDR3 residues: CSVRSGIHYQETQYF. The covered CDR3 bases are TGCAGCGTTCGAAGCGGCATTCATTATCAAGAGACC.